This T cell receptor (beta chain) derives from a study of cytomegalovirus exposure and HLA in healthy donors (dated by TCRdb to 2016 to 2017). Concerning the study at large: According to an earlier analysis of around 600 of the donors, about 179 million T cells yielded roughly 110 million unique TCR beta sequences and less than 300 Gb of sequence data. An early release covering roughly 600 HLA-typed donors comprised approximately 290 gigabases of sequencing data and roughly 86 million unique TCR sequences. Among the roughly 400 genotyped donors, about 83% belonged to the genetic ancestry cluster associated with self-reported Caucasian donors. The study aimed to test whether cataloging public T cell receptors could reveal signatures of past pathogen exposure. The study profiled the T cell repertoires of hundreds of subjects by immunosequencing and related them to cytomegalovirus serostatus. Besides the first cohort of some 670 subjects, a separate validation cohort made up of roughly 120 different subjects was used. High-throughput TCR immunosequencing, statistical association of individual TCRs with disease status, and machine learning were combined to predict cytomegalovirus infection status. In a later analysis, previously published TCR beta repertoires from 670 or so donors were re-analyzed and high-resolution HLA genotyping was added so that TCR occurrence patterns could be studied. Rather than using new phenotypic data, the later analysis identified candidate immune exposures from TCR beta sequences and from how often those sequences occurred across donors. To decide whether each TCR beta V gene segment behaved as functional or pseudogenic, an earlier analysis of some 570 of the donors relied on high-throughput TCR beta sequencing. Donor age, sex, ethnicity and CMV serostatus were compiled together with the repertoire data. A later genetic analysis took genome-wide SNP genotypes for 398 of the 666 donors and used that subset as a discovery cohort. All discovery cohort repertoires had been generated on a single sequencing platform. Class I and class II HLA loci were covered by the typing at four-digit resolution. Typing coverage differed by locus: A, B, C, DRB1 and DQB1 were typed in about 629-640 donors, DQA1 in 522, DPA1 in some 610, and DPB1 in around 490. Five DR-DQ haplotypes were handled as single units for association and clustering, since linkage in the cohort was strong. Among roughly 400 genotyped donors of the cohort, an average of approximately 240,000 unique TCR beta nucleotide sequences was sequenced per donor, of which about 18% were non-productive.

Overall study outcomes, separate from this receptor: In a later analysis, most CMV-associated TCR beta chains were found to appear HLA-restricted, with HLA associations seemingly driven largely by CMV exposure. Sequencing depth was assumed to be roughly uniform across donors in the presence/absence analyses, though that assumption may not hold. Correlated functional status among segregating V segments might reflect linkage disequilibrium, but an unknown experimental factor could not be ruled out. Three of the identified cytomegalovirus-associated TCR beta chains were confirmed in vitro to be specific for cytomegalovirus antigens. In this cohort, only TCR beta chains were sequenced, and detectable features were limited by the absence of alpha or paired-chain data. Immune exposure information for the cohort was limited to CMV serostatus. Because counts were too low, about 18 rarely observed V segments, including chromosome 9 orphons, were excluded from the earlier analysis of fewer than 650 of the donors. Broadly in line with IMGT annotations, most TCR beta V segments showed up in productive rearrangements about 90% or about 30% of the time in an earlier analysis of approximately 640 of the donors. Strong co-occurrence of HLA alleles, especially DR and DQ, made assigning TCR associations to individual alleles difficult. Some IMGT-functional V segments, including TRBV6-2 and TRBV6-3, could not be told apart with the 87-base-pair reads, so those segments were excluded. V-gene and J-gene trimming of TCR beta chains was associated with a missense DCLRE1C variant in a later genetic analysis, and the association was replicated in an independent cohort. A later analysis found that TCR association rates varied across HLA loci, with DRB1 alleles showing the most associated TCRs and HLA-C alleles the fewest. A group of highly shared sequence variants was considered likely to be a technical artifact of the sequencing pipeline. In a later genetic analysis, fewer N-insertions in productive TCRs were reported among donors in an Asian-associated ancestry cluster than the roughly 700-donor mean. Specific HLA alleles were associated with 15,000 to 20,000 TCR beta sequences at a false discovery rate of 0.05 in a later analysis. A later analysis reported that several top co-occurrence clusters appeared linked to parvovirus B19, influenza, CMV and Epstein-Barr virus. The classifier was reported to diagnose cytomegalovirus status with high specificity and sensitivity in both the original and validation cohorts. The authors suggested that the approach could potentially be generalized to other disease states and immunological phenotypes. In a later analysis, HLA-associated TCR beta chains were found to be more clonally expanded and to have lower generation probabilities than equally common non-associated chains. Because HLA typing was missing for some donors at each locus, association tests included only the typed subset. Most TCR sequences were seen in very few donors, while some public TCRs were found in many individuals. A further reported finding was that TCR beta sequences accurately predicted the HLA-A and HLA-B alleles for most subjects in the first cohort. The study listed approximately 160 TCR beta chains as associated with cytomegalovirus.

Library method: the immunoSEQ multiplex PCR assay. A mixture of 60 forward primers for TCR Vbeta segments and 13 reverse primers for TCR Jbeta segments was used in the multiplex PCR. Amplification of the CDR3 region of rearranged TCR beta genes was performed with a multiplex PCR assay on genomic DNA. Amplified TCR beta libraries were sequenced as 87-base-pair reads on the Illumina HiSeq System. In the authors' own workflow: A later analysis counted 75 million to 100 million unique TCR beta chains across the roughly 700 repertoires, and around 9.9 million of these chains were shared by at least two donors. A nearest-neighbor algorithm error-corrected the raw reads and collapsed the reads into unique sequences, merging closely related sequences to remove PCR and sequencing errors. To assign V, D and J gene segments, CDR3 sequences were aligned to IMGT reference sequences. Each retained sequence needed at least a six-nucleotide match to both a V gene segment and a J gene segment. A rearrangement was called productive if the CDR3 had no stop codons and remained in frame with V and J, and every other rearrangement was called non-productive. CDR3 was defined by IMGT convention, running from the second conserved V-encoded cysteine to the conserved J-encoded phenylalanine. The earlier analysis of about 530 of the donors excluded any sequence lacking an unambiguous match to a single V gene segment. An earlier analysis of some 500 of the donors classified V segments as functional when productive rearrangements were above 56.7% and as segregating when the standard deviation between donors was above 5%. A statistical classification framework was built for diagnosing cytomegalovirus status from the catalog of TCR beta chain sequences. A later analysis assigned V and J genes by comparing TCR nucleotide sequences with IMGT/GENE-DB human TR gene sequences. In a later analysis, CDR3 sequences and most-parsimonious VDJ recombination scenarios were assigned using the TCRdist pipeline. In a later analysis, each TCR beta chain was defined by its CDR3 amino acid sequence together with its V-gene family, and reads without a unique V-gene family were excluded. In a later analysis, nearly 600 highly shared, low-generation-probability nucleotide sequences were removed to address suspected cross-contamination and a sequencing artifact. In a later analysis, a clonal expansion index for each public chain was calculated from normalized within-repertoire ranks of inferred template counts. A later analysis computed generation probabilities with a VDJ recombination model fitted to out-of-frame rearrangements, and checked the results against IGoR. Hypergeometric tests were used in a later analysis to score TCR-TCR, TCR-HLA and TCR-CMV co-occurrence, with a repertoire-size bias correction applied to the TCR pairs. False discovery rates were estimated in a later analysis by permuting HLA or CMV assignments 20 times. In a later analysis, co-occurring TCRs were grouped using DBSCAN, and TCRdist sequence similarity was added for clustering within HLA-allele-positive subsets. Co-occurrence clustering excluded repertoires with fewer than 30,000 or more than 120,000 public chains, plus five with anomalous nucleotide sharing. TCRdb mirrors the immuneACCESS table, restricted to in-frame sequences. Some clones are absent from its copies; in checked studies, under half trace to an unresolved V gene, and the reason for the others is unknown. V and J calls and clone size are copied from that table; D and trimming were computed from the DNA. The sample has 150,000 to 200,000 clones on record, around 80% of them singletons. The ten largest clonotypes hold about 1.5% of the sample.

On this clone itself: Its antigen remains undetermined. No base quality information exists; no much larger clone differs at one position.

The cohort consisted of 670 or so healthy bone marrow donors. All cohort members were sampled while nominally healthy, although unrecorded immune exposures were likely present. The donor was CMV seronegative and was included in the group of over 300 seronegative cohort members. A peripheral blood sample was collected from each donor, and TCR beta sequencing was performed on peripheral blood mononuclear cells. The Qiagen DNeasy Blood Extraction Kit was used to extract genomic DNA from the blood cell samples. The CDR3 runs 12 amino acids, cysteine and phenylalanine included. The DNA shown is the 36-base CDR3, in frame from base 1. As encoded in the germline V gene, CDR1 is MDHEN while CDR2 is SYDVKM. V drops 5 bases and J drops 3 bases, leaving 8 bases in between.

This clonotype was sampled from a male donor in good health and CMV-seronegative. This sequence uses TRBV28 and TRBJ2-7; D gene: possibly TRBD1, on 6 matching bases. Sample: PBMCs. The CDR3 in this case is CASSVDSYEQYF. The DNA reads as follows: TGTGCCAGCAGTGTGGACAGCTACGAGCAGTACTTC.